This T cell receptor beta chain was sequenced during a study of cytomegalovirus exposure and HLA in healthy donors. Looking at the study overall: It was reported in a later analysis that the same platform had been used for the 110 or so validation repertoires as for the 550 to 700 first-cohort repertoires.

The CDR3 loop spans 11 amino acids. The germline V and J ends were trimmed by 4 bases and 12 bases, with 10 bases remaining between them. In germline, CDR1 is SGHDN, CDR2 FVKESK. Method: immunoSEQ multiplex PCR; TCRdb's copy keeps in-frame clones and lacks some. The sample contains fewer than 100,000 clones, approximately 94% of which appear only once. The rearrangement links TRBV14 to TRBJ2-1; D is uncertain. Sequencing used PBMCs. The receptor comes from a young woman in good health and CMV-seropositive. In DNA, the CDR3 is TGTGCCAGCAGCCGTTCGGGTGGGCAGTTCTTC. Translated, it gives CASSRSGGQFF.